Detailed here is one TCR beta chain. Its antigen is as yet unknown. As for time point: healthy volunteer bleed at 2 weeks. Whole blood, unfractionated, served as the material for total RNA extraction. TCRdb used MiXCR to reprocess the RACE reads, holding one entry per CDR3 protein. The table lists 49,000 or so distinct CDR3 sequences, 4.4% of them singletons. The data stem from a study of human T cells and chemical hapten exposure. Study-level findings and limits: TCRs exceeding a frequency of 1 in 1000 stayed unchanged under DPC sensitization.

This CDR3 spans 15 amino acids. Between the trimmed V and J ends, which lost 6 bases and 3 bases, there was a span of 17 bases. The sequencing input was whole blood. The V and J genes are TRBV12-3 or TRBV12-4 and TRBJ2-5; tentative D call: TRBD2 (5 bases). The TCR was taken from a human donor in good health. Some clones in this sample may be carry-over from other donors' samples. The CDR3 reads CASSLAKAVEETQYF. As DNA, the CDR3 is TGTGCCAGCAGCCTAGCCAAGGCTGTCGAAGAGACCCAGTACTTC.